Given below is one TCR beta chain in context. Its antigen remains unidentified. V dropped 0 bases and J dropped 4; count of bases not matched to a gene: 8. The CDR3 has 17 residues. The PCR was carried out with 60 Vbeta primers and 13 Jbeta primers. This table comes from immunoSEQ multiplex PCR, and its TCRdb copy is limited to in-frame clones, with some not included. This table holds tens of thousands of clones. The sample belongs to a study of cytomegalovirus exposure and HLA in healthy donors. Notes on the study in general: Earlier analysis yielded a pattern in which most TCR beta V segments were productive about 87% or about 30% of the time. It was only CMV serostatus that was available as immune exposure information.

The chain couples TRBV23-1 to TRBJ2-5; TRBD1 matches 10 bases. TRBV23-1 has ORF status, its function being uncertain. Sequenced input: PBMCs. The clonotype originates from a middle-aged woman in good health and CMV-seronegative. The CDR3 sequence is CASSQSEVTGGAETQYF. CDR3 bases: TGCGCCAGCAGTCAATCCGAGGTGACAGGGGGCGCAGAGACCCAGTACTTC.